The 27 T cell receptor beta chains listed next were all sequenced from one sample in a study of blood T cell repertoires in COVID-19. Profiling relied on immunoSEQ multiplex PCR, and the TCRdb table lists in-frame clones only, not all of them. The data contain 74,000 or so clones, over 75% of them singletons. Input material: peripheral blood. The receptor source for this set is a human donor in a cohort sampled during active COVID-19.

The chain couples TRBV30 to TRBJ2-5; maybe TRBD1 (6 bases). V lost 3 bases and J lost 4, with 12 bases in between. Germline assignment: CDR1 GTSNPN and CDR2 SVGIG (reference sequence). The CDR3 is 13 amino acids. CDR3 nucleotide sequence: TGTGCCTGGAGGGTACAGGGCACAGAGACCCAGTACTTC. Translation: CAWRVQGTETQYF.

This clone was recorded only once. The CDR3 sequence: CASSEGGGRDTQYF. DNA for the CDR3: TGTGCCAGCAGCGAGGGCGGGGGCAGAGATACGCAGTATTTT. The chain combines TRBV5-4 with TRBJ2-3; TRBD2 is a possible D gene (7 bases). The CDR3 spans 14 residues. The V gene's germline CDR1 is SGHNT and CDR2 YYREEE (reference sequence). The ends were cut back, 4 bases at V and 5 bases at J, with 14 bases in the middle.

The CDR3 protein is CSVVTSGSTDTQYF. The CDR3 DNA is TGCAGCGTTGTCACTAGCGGAAGCACAGATACGCAGTATTTT. V gene TRBV29-1 combines with J gene TRBJ2-3, with 8 bases that match TRBD2. The CDR3 loop spans 14 amino acids. Per germline, CDR1 SQVTM and CDR2 ANQGSEA. J lost 0 bases, V lost 4 bases, and 3 bases had no gene match.

The chain employs TRBV28 and TRBJ2-1; 9 nucleotides align to TRBD1. V was clipped by 4 bases and J by 0 bases; unmatched bases: 10. The CDR3 is made up of 18 amino acids. Germline CDR1 is MDHEN and CDR2 is SYDVKM. This CDR3 reads CASSSRRRGQGSYNEQFF. CDR3 DNA sequence: TGTGCCAGCAGTTCCCGCAGGAGGGGACAGGGCTCCTACAATGAGCAGTTCTTC.

V gene TRBV19 combines with J gene TRBJ1-2; D unclear. The germline V and J ends were trimmed by 5 bases and 4 bases, with 8 bases remaining between them. The CDR3 runs to 12 residues. Germline V gene lookup returns CDR1 LNHDA and CDR2 SQIVND (reference sequence). CDR3 coding DNA: TGTGCCAGTAGTCCGGTTTCCTATGGCTACACCTTC. Its protein product is CASSPVSYGYTF.

This chain uses TRBV11-1 with TRBJ2-2; TRBD1 matches 9 bases. This CDR3 is built from 14 residues. Germline loops: CDR1 SGHAT, CDR2 FQDESV (reference sequence). V was pared by 5 bases and J by 7 bases, with 5 bases of the junction left unmatched. The CDR3 sequence: CASSRGQGVGELFF. For the CDR3, the DNA is TGTGCCAGCAGCCGGGGACAGGGTGTCGGGGAGCTGTTTTTT.

This chain connects TRBV7-9 to TRBJ2-1; 7 bases fit TRBD2. Trimming at V came to 1 base and at J to 6 bases, leaving 6 bases not matched to a gene. The CDR3 length is 15 residues. Germline V gene data show CDR1 as SEHNR and CDR2 as FQNEAQ (reference sequence). The chain's CDR3 is CASSLVSAGVNEQFF. The CDR3 bases are TGTGCCAGCAGCTTAGTAAGTGCGGGAGTCAATGAGCAGTTCTTC.

J is TRBJ1-1 and V is TRBV7-8; the D gene is possibly TRBD1 (6 bases). Germline-derived CDR1 and CDR2 are SGHVS and FQNEAQ. Trimming shortened V by 4 bases and J by 2 bases, and 14 bases separated the two germline ends. The CDR3 contains 15 residues. This chain's CDR3 is CASSSQGTSNTEAFF. CDR3 bases: TGTGCCAGCAGCTCGCAGGGGACGAGTAACACTGAAGCTTTCTTT.

V usage is TRBV30 and J usage is TRBJ1-1, with a weak D call TRBD1 (6 bases). This CDR3 has 15 amino acids. Germline V lookup: CDR1 GTSNPN, CDR2 SVGIG (reference sequence). V was shortened by 1 base and J by 1 base, with 13 bases between the two germline ends. CDR3 in amino acids: CAWSGWGQGNTEAFF. CDR3 sequence (DNA): TGTGCCTGGAGTGGGTGGGGGCAGGGGAACACTGAAGCTTTCTTT.

This rearrangement joins TRBV28 to TRBJ2-4; TRBD2 agrees at 7 bases. The CDR3 runs to 14 residues. Unmatched junction bases numbered 5, after V lost 6 bases and J lost 3 bases. Germline V gene data show CDR1 as MDHEN and CDR2 as SYDVKM. In DNA, the CDR3 is TGTGCCAGCAGGGGCAGGGAGGGCAAAAACATTCAGTACTTC. Translated: CASRGREGKNIQYF.

Here the CDR3 reads CASSVGDYEQYF. CDR3 nucleotides: TGTGCCAGTAGTGTCGGGGACTACGAGCAGTACTTC. The V call is TRBV19, the J call TRBJ2-7; D may be TRBD2 (5 bases). The V end lost 5 bases, the J end lost 3 bases, and 8 bases lay between the germline ends. CDR1 LNHDA and CDR2 SQIVND come from the germline V gene (reference sequence). The CDR3 is made up of 12 amino acids.

The V gene is TRBV6-5, the J gene TRBJ2-1; TRBD2 matches 13 bases. Germline CDR1 MNHEY, CDR2 SVGAGI. The CDR3 is 14 residues long. The junction had 4 bases not matched to a gene; V was cut back by 6 bases and J by 8 bases. The chain's CDR3 is CASRGTSGAYEQFF. Written as DNA, the CDR3 is TGTGCCAGCAGGGGGACTAGCGGGGCCTATGAGCAGTTCTTC.

The genes are TRBV10-3 and TRBJ2-7, with 7 bases that match TRBD2. Per germline, CDR1 ENHRY and CDR2 SYGVKD. The CDR3 is 13 residues long. Losses at the gene ends were 3 bases for V and 3 bases for J; bases not matched to a gene: 2. The CDR3 nucleotides read TGTGCCATCAGTGATGGACTAGGCTACGAGCAGTACTTC. Translation: CAISDGLGYEQYF.

The rearrangement joins TRBV19 to TRBJ1-4; 9 bases are a match to TRBD1. This CDR3 spans 14 amino acids. V shed 10 bases and J 7 bases; nucleotides not matched to a gene: 10. The germline CDR1 and CDR2 sequences are LNHDA and SQIVND (reference sequence). Here the CDR3 reads CATAEQGASEKLFF. CDR3 sequence (DNA): TGTGCCACCGCCGAACAGGGGGCCTCTGAAAAACTGTTTTTT.

V usage is TRBV5-1 and J usage is TRBJ2-7; possible D gene TRBD1, 5 bases. V was cut by 1 base and J by 2 bases, with 10 bases left in between. Germline V lookup: CDR1 SGHRS, CDR2 YFSETQ. This CDR3 has 14 residues. CDR3 sequence (DNA): TGCGCCAGCAGCTTGATACAGGCAGCCTACGAGCAGTACTTC. Amino acid sequence: CASSLIQAAYEQYF. Looking up the rest from reference TRBV5-1 and TRBJ2-7 gives the full variable domain: KAGVTQTPRYLIKTRGQQVTLSCSPISGHRSVSWYQQTPGQGLQFLFEYFSETQRNKGNFPGRFSGRQFSNSRSEMNVSTLELGDSALYLCASSLIQAAYEQYFGPGTRLTVT.

V and J are TRBV7-2 and TRBJ1-2; D may be TRBD1 (6 bases). CDR3 length: 16 residues. V lost 2 bases and J 0 bases, leaving 13 bases between the germline ends. The germline gives CDR1 SGHTA, CDR2 FQGNSA. CDR3 bases: TGTGCCAGCAGCTTAACTAGACAGGCAGCTAACTATGGCTACACCTTC. Translated: CASSLTRQAANYGYTF.

The chain couples TRBV18 to TRBJ2-7, with D perhaps TRBD1 (5 bases). The CDR3 is 13 amino acids. Trimming pared 1 base from V and 5 bases from J, leaving 9 bases between. Germline V gives CDR1 KGHSH, CDR2 LQKENI. In DNA, the CDR3 is TGTGCCAGCTCACCACGGTTAGGGGACGAGCAGTACTTC. It codes for CASSPRLGDEQYF.

J is TRBJ2-5 and V is TRBV29-1; a possible D gene is TRBD1 (8 bases). The CDR3 is made up of 13 amino acids. The germline CDR1 and CDR2 sequences are SQVTM and ANQGSEA. V was cut by 5 bases and J by 2 bases, with 12 bases left in between. The CDR3 spells CSVHRGGQETQYF. The CDR3 DNA sequence: TGCAGCGTTCACAGGGGGGGGCAAGAGACCCAGTACTTC.

V gene TRBV2 combines with J gene TRBJ2-1; 10 positions match TRBD1. Germline V lookup: CDR1 SNHLY, CDR2 FYNNEI. Trimming cost V 5 bases and J 6 bases; bases outside gene matches: 7. This CDR3 has 15 residues. Here the CDR3 DNA reads TGTGCCAGCAGTTCCGGGACAGGGGCTGGCAATGAGCAGTTCTTC. This gives the protein CASSSGTGAGNEQFF.

The chain links TRBV28 to TRBJ2-4; TRBD1 agrees at 11 bases. Germline lookup yields CDR1 MDHEN and CDR2 SYDVKM. The CDR3 sequence is 18 residues long. The trim removed 6 bases at V and 2 bases at J, leaving 12 bases unmatched. The CDR3 region has the DNA TGTGCCAGCAGGTTAGGACAGGGGGCCGATATGACCAAAAACATTCAGTACTTC. As protein: CASRLGQGADMTKNIQYF.

This clone appeared a single time. The chain joins TRBV4-1 to TRBJ1-5, with 7 bases aligning to TRBD1. CDR1 is MGHRA and CDR2 is YSYEKL in the germline V gene. There are 18 residues in the CDR3. Trimming at V came to 1 base and at J to 1 base, leaving 10 bases not matched to a gene. For the CDR3, the DNA is TGCGCCAGCAGCCAAGCTCCAGGGACAGCAAGCAGCAATCAGCCCCAGCATTTT. Its translation is CASSQAPGTASSNQPQHF.

The V and J genes are TRBV30 and TRBJ1-3, with 7 nucleotides matching TRBD1. The CDR3 sequence is 16 residues long. Per germline, CDR1 GTSNPN and CDR2 SVGIG (reference sequence). V dropped 3 bases and J dropped 2; count of bases not matched to a gene: 10. DNA of the CDR3: TGTGCCTGGAGCGTCCAACAGGGGTGGACTGGAAACACCATATATTTT. It is translated as CAWSVQQGWTGNTIYF.

This chain connects TRBV5-1 to TRBJ1-4; D is perhaps TRBD1 (6 bases). Trimming took off 2 bases at V and 8 bases at J, with 16 bases between the two ends. The CDR3 covers 15 residues. The germline gives CDR1 SGHRS, CDR2 YFSETQ. CDR3 coding DNA: TGCGCCAGCAGCTTAACCCGGGACATAGGAGAAAAACTGTTTTTT. It encodes CASSLTRDIGEKLFF.

The rearrangement joins TRBV18 to TRBJ1-2; TRBD1 agrees at 9 bases. V trimming: 6 bases; J trimming: 2 bases; junction bases outside the gene matches: 4. CDR1 KGHSH and CDR2 LQKENI come from the germline V gene. The CDR3 covers 14 residues. The CDR3 sequence: CASSSGQGNYGYTF. DNA for the CDR3: TGTGCCAGCTCGTCGGGACAGGGAAACTATGGCTACACCTTC.

The gene calls are TRBV4-1 and TRBJ1-1; 8 bases line up with TRBD1. CDR3 length: 13 amino acids. Germline V lookup: CDR1 MGHRA, CDR2 YSYEKL. The junction had 2 bases not matched to a gene; V was cut back by 1 base and J by 7 bases. CDR3 protein: CASSQGTGNEAFF. The CDR3 bases are TGCGCCAGCAGCCAAGGGACAGGGAATGAAGCTTTCTTT.

CDR3 sequence (DNA): TGTGCCAGCAGTGAGGACACTAGCCGGGTGGGTGGTACGCAGTATTTT. Translated, it gives CASSEDTSRVGGTQYF. This sequence joins TRBV2 and TRBJ2-3; D is possibly TRBD2 (6 bases). The CDR3 has 16 amino acids. Trimming stripped 3 bases from V and 8 bases from J, with 21 bases between. Germline CDR1 is SNHLY and CDR2 is FYNNEI. Full variable domain (missing parts from reference TRBV2 and TRBJ2-3): EPEVTQTPSHQVTQMGQEVILRCVPISNHLYFYWYRQILGQKVEFLVSFYNNEISEKSEIFDDQFSVERPDGSNFTLKIRSTKLEDSAMYFCASSEDTSRVGGTQYFGPGTRLTVL.

This chain joins TRBV20-1 and TRBJ1-1; 8 bases line up with TRBD1. The V segment lost 3 bases and the J segment 1 base; nucleotides outside the gene matches: 7. The CDR3 has 15 residues. Germline V gene lookup returns CDR1 DFQATT and CDR2 SNEGSKA (reference sequence). CDR3 residues: CSASGPGQANTEAFF. The CDR3 DNA follows: TGCAGTGCTAGTGGGCCGGGACAGGCGAACACTGAAGCTTTCTTT.